This T cell receptor beta chain was found in a study of T cell responses to AZD1222 COVID-19 vaccine. Study-level results: It should be noted that donors were predominantly white British and more often female, and clonal diversity was possibly underestimated. The study sampled repertoires only after the peak T cell response. CD4 TCRs linked to vaccination spanned spike, dominating at 160-218 and 743-854.

Germline trimming cut 6 bases from V and 7 bases from J; bases unmatched to any gene: 12. The CDR3 runs to 15 residues. CDR1 is MDHEN and CDR2 is SYDVKM in the germline V gene. Measured with immunoSEQ multiplex PCR; TCRdb has only the in-frame clones, and not every one. In the table there are under 50,000 clones, around three quarters of which are singletons. Comment on this clone: Antigen unknown.

The receptor was derived from an adult who received the MenACWY meningococcal vaccine as a control. Sequenced material: peripheral blood, taken 28 days after the second dose of the MenACWY control vaccine. The V gene is TRBV28, the J gene TRBJ1-5, with 7 bases that match TRBD1. CDR3 residues: CASSTGQARGQPQHF. DNA for the CDR3: TGTGCCAGCAGCACCGGACAGGCCCGGGGGCAGCCCCAGCATTTT.